This record looks at one TCR beta chain sequence and its context. This entry is derived from a study of blood T cell repertoires in COVID-19. Study-level information: Donors in the United States, Italy and Spain gave samples during acute or convalescent COVID-19. PBMCs, B-cell-depleted T cells, or T cells provided the cDNA or gDNA that made up the material.

The CDR3 covers 15 residues. V shed 5 bases, J shed 1 base, and the junction held 7 bases outside the gene matches. The V gene's germline CDR1 is MNHEY and CDR2 SVGAGI. Generated by immunoSEQ multiplex PCR, the TCRdb table keeps only in-frame clones and is missing some. The sample shows roughly 180,000 clones, about 76% of them seen only once. The clonotype was recovered from a woman aged 45-59 years with active or convalescent COVID-19. This chain uses TRBV6-5 with TRBJ2-5; 7 nucleotides match TRBD1. Sequenced input: peripheral blood. CDR3 region: CASSTLQGVQETQYF. In DNA, the CDR3 is TGTGCCAGCAGTACTCTTCAGGGGGTCCAAGAGACCCAGTACTTC.